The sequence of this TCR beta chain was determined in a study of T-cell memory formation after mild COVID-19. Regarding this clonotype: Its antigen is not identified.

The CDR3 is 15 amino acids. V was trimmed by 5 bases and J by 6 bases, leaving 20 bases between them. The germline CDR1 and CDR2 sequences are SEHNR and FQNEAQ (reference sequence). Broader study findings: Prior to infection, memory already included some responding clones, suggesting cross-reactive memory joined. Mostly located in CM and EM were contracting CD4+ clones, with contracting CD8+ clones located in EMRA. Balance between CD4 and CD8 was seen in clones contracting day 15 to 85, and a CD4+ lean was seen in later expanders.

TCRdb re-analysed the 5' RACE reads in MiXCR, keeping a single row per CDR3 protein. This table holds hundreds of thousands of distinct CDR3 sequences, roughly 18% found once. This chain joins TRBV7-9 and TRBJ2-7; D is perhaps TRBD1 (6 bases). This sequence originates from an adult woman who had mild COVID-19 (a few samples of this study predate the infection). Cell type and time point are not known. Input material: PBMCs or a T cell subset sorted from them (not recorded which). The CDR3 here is CASSPPQGFPSEQYF. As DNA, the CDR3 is TGTGCCAGCAGCCCCCCACAGGGTTTTCCATCCGAGCAGTACTTC.